This T cell receptor (beta chain) stems from a study of T-cell memory formation after mild COVID-19. One entry per CDR3 protein results from TCRdb running MiXCR on the 5' RACE reads. Of hundreds of thousands of distinct CDR3 sequences in the sample, 20% to 25% were seen once. The sequencing input was PBMCs or a T cell subset sorted from them (not recorded which). The receptor comes from an adult woman who had mild COVID-19 (a few samples of this study predate the infection). Cell type and time point are not known.

Written as DNA, the CDR3 is TGCGCCAGCAGCCAAGTGGCTAGCGGATCCTACGAGCAGTACTTC. The encoded protein is CASSQVASGSYEQYF. The chain couples TRBV4-1 to TRBJ2-7, with 7 nucleotides matching TRBD2. This CDR3 has 15 residues. The germline V gene has CDR1 MGHRA and CDR2 YSYEKL. Trimming at V came to 1 base and at J to 1 base, leaving 4 bases not matched to a gene.